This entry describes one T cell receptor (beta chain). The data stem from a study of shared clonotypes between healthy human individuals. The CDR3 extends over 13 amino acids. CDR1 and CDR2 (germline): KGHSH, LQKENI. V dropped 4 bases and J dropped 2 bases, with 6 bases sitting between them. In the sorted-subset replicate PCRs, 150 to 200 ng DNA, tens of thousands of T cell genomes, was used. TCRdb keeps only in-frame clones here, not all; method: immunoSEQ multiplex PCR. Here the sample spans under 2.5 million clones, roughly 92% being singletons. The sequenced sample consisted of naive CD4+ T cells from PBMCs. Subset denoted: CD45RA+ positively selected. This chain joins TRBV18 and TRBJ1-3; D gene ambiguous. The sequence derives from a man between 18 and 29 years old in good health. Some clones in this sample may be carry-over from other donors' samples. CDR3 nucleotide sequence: TGTGCCAGCTCACGGACCACTGGAAACACCATATATTTT. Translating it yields CASSRTTGNTIYF.